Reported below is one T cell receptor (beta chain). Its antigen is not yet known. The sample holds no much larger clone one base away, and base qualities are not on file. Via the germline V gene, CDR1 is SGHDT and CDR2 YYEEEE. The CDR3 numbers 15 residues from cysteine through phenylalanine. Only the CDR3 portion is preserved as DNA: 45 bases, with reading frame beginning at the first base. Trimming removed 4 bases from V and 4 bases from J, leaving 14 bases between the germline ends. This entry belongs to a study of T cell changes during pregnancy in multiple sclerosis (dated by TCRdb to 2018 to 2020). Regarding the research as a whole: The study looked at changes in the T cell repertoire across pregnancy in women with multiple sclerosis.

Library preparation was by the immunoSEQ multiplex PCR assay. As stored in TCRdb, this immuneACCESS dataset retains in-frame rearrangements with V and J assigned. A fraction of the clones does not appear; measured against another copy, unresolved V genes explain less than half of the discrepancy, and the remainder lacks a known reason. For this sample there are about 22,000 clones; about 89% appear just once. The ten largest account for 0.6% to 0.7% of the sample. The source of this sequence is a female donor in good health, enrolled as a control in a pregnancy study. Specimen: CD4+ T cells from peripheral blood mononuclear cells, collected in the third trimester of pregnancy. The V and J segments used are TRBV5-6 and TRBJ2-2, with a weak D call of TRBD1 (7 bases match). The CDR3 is CASSGTGQVTGELFF. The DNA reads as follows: TGTGCCAGCAGCGGGACTGGACAGGTCACCGGGGAGCTGTTTTTT. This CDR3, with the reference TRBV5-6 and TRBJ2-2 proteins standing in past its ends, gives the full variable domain DAGVTQSPTHLIKTRGQQVTLRCSPKSGHDTVSWYQQALGQGPQFIFQYYEEEERQRGNFPDRFSGHQFPNYSSELNVNALLLGDSALYLCASSGTGQVTGELFFGEGSRLTVL.